One sample yielded the 15 T cell receptor beta chains listed below, sequenced in a study of glioma-infiltrating T cells after dendritic cell vaccination. Some clones are missing from TCRdb's copy, which holds only in-frame ones; the method was immunoSEQ multiplex PCR. The sample carries 80,000 to 100,000 clones, roughly three quarters recorded once. The input for sequencing was blood, taken before dendritic cell vaccination. The receptor source for this set is a human donor with glioblastoma.

This chain joins TRBV5-1 and TRBJ2-1, with D unclear. This CDR3 is built from 16 residues. Germline-derived CDR1 and CDR2 are SGHRS and YFSETQ. Trimming shortened V by 0 bases and J by 0 bases, and 10 bases separated the two germline ends. CDR3 bases: TGCGCCAGCAGCTTGGGAGGCGGTGCCTCCTACAATGAGCAGTTCTTC. This encodes CASSLGGGASYNEQFF.

This clone was observed a single time. The V and J genes are TRBV19 and TRBJ2-5; maybe TRBD1 (6 bases). The length of the CDR3 is 17 residues. CDR1 is LNHDA and CDR2 is SQIVND in the germline V gene (reference sequence). V lost 10 bases, J lost 2 bases, and 26 bases lay in between. CDR3 bases: TGTGCCACCCCCCCCGAGGGGCAGGGGCCCTCACAAGAGACCCAGTACTTC. Its translation: CATPPEGQGPSQETQYF. The full variable domain, with the rest looked up from reference TRBV19 and TRBJ2-5, is DGGITQSPKYLFRKEGQNVTLSCEQNLNHDAMYWYRQDPGQGLRLIYYSQIVNDFQKGDIAEGYSVSREKKESFPLTVTSAQKNPTAFYLCATPPEGQGPSQETQYFGPGTRLLVL.

This rearrangement joins TRBV28 to TRBJ1-1; D is uncertain. This CDR3 spans 12 amino acids. Trimming took off 7 bases at V and 3 bases at J, with 9 bases between the two ends. Germline CDR1 is MDHEN and CDR2 is SYDVKM. The CDR3 DNA is TGTGCCAGCACTAGCTGGGACACTGAAGCTTTCTTT. It codes for CASTSWDTEAFF. The whole variable domain, filled in from reference TRBV28 and TRBJ1-1, reads DVKVTQSSRYLVKRTGEKVFLECVQDMDHENMFWYRQDPGLGLRLIYFSYDVKMKEKGDIPEGYSVSREKKERFSLILESASTNQTSMYLCASTSWDTEAFFGQGTRLTVV.

This rearrangement joins TRBV7-3 to TRBJ2-1; D possibly corresponds to TRBD1 (6 bases). CDR3 length equals 13 residues. Germline CDR1 and CDR2: SGHTA and FQGTGA. V shed 0 bases and J shed 10 bases, with 10 bases lying between them. The CDR3 protein is CASSLTRTGEQFF. The CDR3 bases are TGTGCCAGCAGCTTAACGCGCACAGGGGAGCAGTTCTTC.

V gene TRBV9 combines with J gene TRBJ2-3, with 9 bases lining up with TRBD2. CDR1 and CDR2 from the germline V gene are SGDLS and YYNGEE. V gave up 0 bases and J gave up 3 bases; unmatched junction bases: 8. The CDR3 spans 17 residues. CDR3 sequence reads: CASSVDPAGGPTDTQYF. The CDR3 nucleotides are TGTGCCAGCAGCGTAGACCCAGCGGGGGGCCCAACAGATACGCAGTATTTT.

This clone appeared a few times. This chain connects TRBV2 to TRBJ1-3, with D perhaps matching TRBD1 (6 bases). This CDR3 is built from 14 residues. Germline V CDR1 and CDR2: SNHLY, FYNNEI. Trimming left V 3 bases short and J 4 bases short, with 10 bases between. CDR3: CASSDQGRGNTIYF. The DNA for the CDR3 is TGTGCCAGCAGTGACCAGGGGCGCGGAAACACCATATATTTT.

This chain links TRBV12-5 with TRBJ1-1; 9 bases agree with TRBD1. Unmatched junction bases numbered 4, after V lost 6 bases and J lost 5 bases. Germline CDR1 LGHNT, CDR2 FRNRAP. The CDR3 contains 13 residues. CDR3 loop: CASGTGTGTEAFF. The DNA of the CDR3 is TGTGCTAGTGGGACCGGGACAGGGACTGAAGCTTTCTTT. The complete variable domain, with remaining parts taken from reference TRBV12-5 and TRBJ1-1, reads DARVTQTPRHKVTEMGQEVTMRCQPILGHNTVFWYRQTMMQGLELLAYFRNRAPLDDSGMPKDRFSAEMPDATLATLKIQPSEPRDSAVYFCASGTGTGTEAFFGQGTRLTVV.

V and J are TRBV5-1 and TRBJ2-3; a possible D gene is TRBD1 (6 bases). The CDR3 has 13 amino acids. V was shortened by 4 bases and J by 5 bases, with 11 bases between the two germline ends. The germline V gene encodes CDR1 SGHRS and CDR2 YFSETQ. The CDR3, as DNA: TGCGCCAGCAGCGAATCAGGGGTAGATACGCAGTATTTT. Its translation: CASSESGVDTQYF. Drawing the rest from reference TRBV5-1 and TRBJ2-3, the complete variable domain is KAGVTQTPRYLIKTRGQQVTLSCSPISGHRSVSWYQQTPGQGLQFLFEYFSETQRNKGNFPGRFSGRQFSNSRSEMNVSTLELGDSALYLCASSESGVDTQYFGPGTRLTVL.

The V call is TRBV19, the J call TRBJ1-2, with TRBD1 matching 7 bases. Germline values: CDR1 LNHDA, CDR2 SQIVND (reference sequence). The V gene end was trimmed by 3 bases and the J gene end by 3 bases; junction bases not matched to a gene: 1. This CDR3 has 13 amino acids. The CDR3 DNA sequence: TGTGCCAGTAGTATTGACAGGGACTATGGCTACACCTTC. This gives the protein CASSIDRDYGYTF.

This clone was seen a single time. The chain employs TRBV30 and TRBJ1-1, with 7 bases that match TRBD1. J was trimmed by 3 bases and V by 3 bases; bases with no gene match: 7. This CDR3 has 14 residues. In germline, CDR1 is GTSNPN, CDR2 SVGIG (reference sequence). DNA for the CDR3: TGTGCCTGGAGCCTCGGGCAGGGGGACACTGAAGCTTTCTTT. As protein: CAWSLGQGDTEAFF.

DNA for the CDR3: TGTGCCAGTACCGTATCCGACCGAGGGGGTTACGAGCAGTACTTC. Residues: CASTVSDRGGYEQYF. The chain links TRBV19 to TRBJ2-7; D perhaps matches TRBD1 (6 bases). CDR1 and CDR2 (germline): LNHDA, SQIVND (reference sequence). Trimming took off 7 bases at V and 4 bases at J, with 20 bases between the two ends. This CDR3 contains 15 residues.

The chain uses TRBV5-6 and TRBJ1-2; TRBD1 aligns across 7 bases. CDR1 and CDR2 (germline): SGHDT, YYEEEE. The CDR3 runs 13 residues. V shed 4 bases, J shed 5 bases, and the junction held 5 bases outside the gene matches. CDR3 region: CASSLTGRYGYTF. For the CDR3, the DNA is TGTGCCAGCAGCCTGACAGGGAGGTATGGCTACACCTTC.

J is TRBJ1-4 and V is TRBV9; the D gene is possibly TRBD1 (5 bases). The CDR3 loop spans 14 amino acids. Trimming shortened V by 3 bases and J by 8 bases, and 14 bases separated the two germline ends. The germline CDR1 and CDR2 sequences are SGDLS and YYNGEE. The CDR3 region has the DNA TGTGCCAGCAGCGGAGCGGGGGTGGAGGAAAAACTGTTTTTT. This sequence encodes CASSGAGVEEKLFF.

The chain employs TRBV6-6 and TRBJ2-7; 7 bases fit TRBD2. Losses at the gene ends were 10 bases for V and 4 bases for J; bases not matched to a gene: 10. Germline V gene lookup returns CDR1 MNHNY and CDR2 SVGAGI (reference sequence). The CDR3 runs 13 residues. The CDR3 region has the DNA TGTGCCACTTCGACTAGCTGGATGTACGAGCAGTACTTC. Encoded protein: CATSTSWMYEQYF.

This clone was detected once. The chain has TRBV10-3 and TRBJ1-5; D gene unclear. V shed 3 bases and J shed 1 base, with 10 bases lying between them. The CDR3 is made up of 15 amino acids. Germline V gene lookup returns CDR1 ENHRY and CDR2 SYGVKD. Here the CDR3 DNA reads TGTGCCATCAGTGAACGGGTTGAGAGCAATCAGCCCCAGCATTTT. It specifies CAISERVESNQPQHF.